A single sample gave rise to the 26 T cell receptor beta chains below, sequenced in a study of T-cell reconstitution after alpha-beta-depleted transplantation in children. The library targeted TCRbeta and was prepared with unique molecular identifiers. TCRdb reprocessed the PCR reads with MiXCR, giving one entry per CDR3 protein. The data show some 640,000 distinct CDR3 sequences, 15% to 20% seen once. The input for sequencing was PBMCs from the stem cell graft donor, taken from the stem cell graft. All receptors derive from a human donor who donated a stem cell graft to a child with acute myeloid leukemia.

V usage is TRBV24-1 and J usage is TRBJ2-1; 8 bases fit TRBD2. The trim removed 4 bases at V and 8 bases at J, leaving 12 bases unmatched. There are 16 residues in the CDR3. CDR1 and CDR2 from the germline V gene are KGHDR and SFDVKD. CDR3 sequence (DNA): TGTGCCACCAGTGACCCGGGGGGGGCGATGGTAGATGAGCAGTTCTTC. Amino acids: CATSDPGGAMVDEQFF.

The chain is built from TRBV11-2 and TRBJ1-1; D perhaps matches TRBD1 (6 bases). The germline CDR1 and CDR2 sequences are SGHAT and FQNNGV. Trimming shortened V by 3 bases and J by 5 bases, and 16 bases separated the two germline ends. This CDR3 is built from 15 residues. For the CDR3, the DNA is TGTGCCAGCAGCTTGGCAGGCCGTAGGGGGACTGAAGCTTTCTTT. This gives the protein CASSLAGRRGTEAFF.

There are many counts of this clonotype. The genes are TRBV29-1 and TRBJ1-1; 9 bases line up with TRBD1. The germline gives CDR1 SQVTM, CDR2 ANQGSEA. The CDR3 extends over 14 amino acids. V shed 0 bases, J shed 4 bases, and the junction held 3 bases outside the gene matches. The CDR3 sequence: CSVEDTTGGTEAFF. In DNA, the CDR3 is TGCAGCGTTGAAGATACGACAGGGGGCACTGAAGCTTTCTTT.

The chain combines TRBV11-1 with TRBJ1-3; 11 bases agree with TRBD1. From germline, CDR1 is SGHAT and CDR2 FQDESV (reference sequence). This CDR3 spans 18 amino acids. V was pared by 4 bases and J by 4 bases, with 12 bases of the junction left unmatched. Here the CDR3 reads CASSYRGTGGLGGNTIYF. CDR3 DNA: TGTGCCAGCAGCTATCGCGGGACAGGGGGATTGGGAGGAAACACCATATATTTT.

This chain joins TRBV7-2 and TRBJ1-2; TRBD1 is a possible D gene (6 bases). CDR1 and CDR2 from the germline V gene are SGHTA and FQGNSA. The CDR3 sequence is 15 residues long. V lost 1 base to trimming and J lost 8 bases, with 17 bases between them. DNA of the CDR3: TGTGCCAGCAGCTTAGACGGGACAACCCGTTCGGGCTACACCTTC. It codes for CASSLDGTTRSGYTF. The full variable domain, with the rest looked up from reference TRBV7-2 and TRBJ1-2, is GAGVSQSPSNKVTEKGKDVELRCDPISGHTALYWYRQSLGQGLEFLIYFQGNSAPDKSGLPSDRFSAERTGGSVSTLTIQRTQQEDSAVYLCASSLDGTTRSGYTFGSGTRLTVV.

This clonotype showed up just a few times. In DNA, the CDR3 is TGCAGTGCTAGATTAATAGCGGGCGGGGAGCTGTTTTTT. This encodes CSARLIAGGELFF. The chain carries TRBV20-1 and TRBJ2-2; 7 positions match TRBD2. After removal of 2 bases from V and 7 bases from J, the junction contained 4 bases not matched to a gene. The CDR3 is 13 residues long. CDR1 DFQATT and CDR2 SNEGSKA come from the germline V gene (reference sequence).

This clonotype was detected a few times. The CDR3 reads CASSPQPTGASYEQYF. The CDR3 DNA reads TGTGCCAGCAGCCCTCAACCTACCGGGGCTTCCTACGAGCAGTACTTC. V gene TRBV9 combines with J gene TRBJ2-7; D could derive from TRBD1 or TRBD2 (5 bases each). This CDR3 has 16 amino acids. Germline V gene lookup returns CDR1 SGDLS and CDR2 YYNGEE. The V gene lost 4 bases and the J gene lost 1 base, with 18 bases spanning the gap. The full variable domain, completed using reference TRBV9 and TRBJ2-7, is DSGVTQTPKHLITATGQRVTLRCSPRSGDLSVYWYQQSLDQGLQFLIQYYNGEERAKGNILERFSAQQFPDLHSELNLSSLELGDSALYFCASSPQPTGASYEQYFGPGTRLTVT.

The V call is TRBV27, the J call TRBJ2-3; the match to TRBD2 covers 10 bases. The V gene end was trimmed by 2 bases and the J gene end by 6 bases; junction bases not matched to a gene: 2. In germline, CDR1 is MNHEY, CDR2 SMNVEV (reference sequence). This CDR3 has 14 residues. CDR3 in amino acids: CASSLRAGGDTQYF. The CDR3 DNA sequence: TGTGCCAGCAGTTTAAGAGCGGGAGGGGATACGCAGTATTTT.

This clonotype was detected many times. V gene TRBV20-1 combines with J gene TRBJ1-5; D unresolved. Trimming removed 6 bases at V and 0 bases at J, with 12 bases between. The CDR3 is 14 residues long. Looked up from germline, CDR1 is DFQATT and CDR2 is SNEGSKA (reference sequence). CDR3 protein: CSATLVNSNQPQHF. The CDR3 DNA reads as TGCAGTGCAACTCTGGTGAATAGCAATCAGCCCCAGCATTTT.

This clonotype has a count of ten or more. This rearrangement joins TRBV20-1 to TRBJ1-3; no clear D. Germline lookup yields CDR1 DFQATT and CDR2 SNEGSKA (reference sequence). The CDR3 covers 16 residues. V was shortened by 1 base and J by 0 bases, with 13 bases between the two germline ends. CDR3 nucleotide sequence: TGCAGTGCTAGAGGGCGGGGAGGGAGCTCTGGAAACACCATATATTTT. Translating gives CSARGRGGSSGNTIYF.

The chain carries TRBV20-1 and TRBJ2-7, with D unclear. The ends were cut back, 0 bases at V and 2 bases at J, with 8 bases in the middle. The CDR3 length is 13 residues. CDR1 and CDR2 (germline): DFQATT, SNEGSKA (reference sequence). CDR3 loop: CSARDLGPYEQYF. CDR3 in DNA: TGCAGTGCTAGAGATCTGGGTCCCTACGAGCAGTACTTC.

This clonotype came up many times. V gene TRBV5-1 combines with J gene TRBJ1-1; 8 bases map to TRBD1. The J segment lost 1 base and the V segment lost 4 bases, leaving 3 bases of the junction unmatched. The CDR3 consists of 14 residues. The germline V gene encodes CDR1 SGHRS and CDR2 YFSETQ. CDR3 nucleotide sequence: TGCGCCAGCAGCGAGGGGACAGGGAACACTGAAGCTTTCTTT. Protein product: CASSEGTGNTEAFF.

The V and J genes are TRBV11-3 and TRBJ2-5; D unclear. Germline CDR1 reads SGHNT; CDR2 reads YENEEA. The CDR3 has 13 amino acids. Between the trimmed V and J ends, which lost 3 bases and 5 bases, there was a span of 10 bases. Here the CDR3 reads CASSFFSGETQYF. The CDR3 coding sequence is TGTGCCAGCAGCTTTTTTAGTGGTGAGACCCAGTACTTC.

The chain uses TRBV4-2 and TRBJ1-6; no clear D. The CDR3 is 15 amino acids. V was cut by 0 bases and J by 9 bases, with 12 bases left in between. Germline V gives CDR1 LGHNA, CDR2 YNFKEQ. The CDR3 here is CASSQDDGTGSPLHF. The CDR3 DNA reads TGTGCCAGCAGCCAAGACGACGGTACGGGTTCACCCCTCCACTTT.

The CDR3 sequence is CASSFGGGPPYEQYV. For the CDR3, the DNA is TGTGCCAGCAGTTTTGGAGGGGGCCCACCCTACGAGCAGTACGTC. The genes are TRBV28 and TRBJ2-7; TRBD1 is a possible D gene (7 bases). Germline V gives CDR1 MDHEN, CDR2 SYDVKM. The CDR3 is 15 amino acids. V was trimmed by 3 bases and J by 2 bases, leaving 14 bases between them.

The chain carries TRBV15 and TRBJ1-2; D unclear. Trimming pared 0 bases from V and 5 bases from J, leaving 22 bases between. CDR1 and CDR2 (germline): LNHNV, YYDKDF (reference sequence). CDR3 length: 18 residues. The CDR3 here is CATSRDFQRTVPGYGYTF. Written as DNA, the CDR3 is TGTGCCACCAGCAGAGATTTCCAAAGGACGGTTCCTGGTTATGGCTACACCTTC.

This clonotype has a handful of counts. The chain links TRBV7-9 to TRBJ2-3; 9 positions agree with TRBD1. Looked up from germline, CDR1 is SEHNR and CDR2 is FQNEAQ (reference sequence). The CDR3 sequence is 16 residues long. Trimming cost V 1 base and J 6 bases; bases outside gene matches: 8. In nucleotides, the CDR3 is TGTGCCAGCAGCTTAGGGGACAGGGTGGGGACGGATACGCAGTATTTT. It is translated as CASSLGDRVGTDTQYF.

This clonotype was detected only a few times. The V and J genes are TRBV7-8 and TRBJ1-1; TRBD1 matches at 7 bases. V shed 5 bases, J shed 10 bases, and the junction held 7 bases outside the gene matches. Germline values: CDR1 SGHVS, CDR2 FQNEAQ. This CDR3 spans 12 amino acids. Here the CDR3 DNA reads TGTGCCAGCAGCGAAAGGGGGCGCGGAGCTTTCTTT. This gives the protein CASSERGRGAFF.

This clonotype occurred many times. This sequence joins TRBV5-1 and TRBJ2-1, with D possibly TRBD2 on 7 matching bases. The CDR3 loop spans 13 amino acids. The germline CDR1 and CDR2 sequences are SGHRS and YFSETQ. V was pared by 4 bases and J by 8 bases, with 13 bases between. The CDR3 is CASSPGGRDEQFF. Written as DNA, the CDR3 is TGCGCCAGCAGCCCGGGGGGCCGGGATGAGCAGTTCTTC.

This clonotype occurred a few times. The chain uses TRBV24-1 and TRBJ2-7; unclear D gene. The CDR3 contains 15 residues. The germline V gene encodes CDR1 KGHDR and CDR2 SFDVKD. V was pared by 4 bases and J by 2 bases, with 14 bases between. Written as DNA, the CDR3 is TGTGCCACCAGTGACCCCCGGTCCCCCACCTACGAGCAGTACTTC. Translating gives CATSDPRSPTYEQYF.

This clonotype showed up many times. The chain carries TRBV7-3 and TRBJ2-1, with 8 positions matching TRBD2. This CDR3 has 15 residues. CDR1 is SGHTA, CDR2 FQGTGA, per germline. The V and J ends lost 3 bases and 5 bases, in that order; junction bases with no gene match: 6. The CDR3 region has the DNA TGTGCCAGCAGCTTGTCCGGGACTAGGGACAATGAGCAGTTCTTC. Encoded protein: CASSLSGTRDNEQFF.

This clonotype was detected many times. V usage is TRBV20-1 and J usage is TRBJ1-2; no reliable D call. The V and J ends lost 3 bases and 2 bases respectively, with 4 bases between them. This CDR3 comprises 11 residues. Germline CDR1 and CDR2: DFQATT and SNEGSKA (reference sequence). Here the CDR3 DNA reads TGCAGTGCTAGCTGGAACTATGGCTACACCTTC. This codes for CSASWNYGYTF.

This clonotype has more than one count but fewer than ten. J is TRBJ2-1 and V is TRBV7-3; D possibly matches TRBD1 or TRBD2 (5 bases each). Trimming took 4 bases from V and 9 from J, leaving 10 bases between them. The germline V gene has CDR1 SGHTA and CDR2 FQGTGA. This CDR3 spans 12 amino acids. This chain's CDR3 is CASSWGRGEQFF. CDR3 DNA: TGTGCCAGCAGCTGGGGCCGGGGTGAGCAGTTCTTC.

This clonotype was counted many times. V and J are TRBV7-2 and TRBJ1-1, with a tentative D call TRBD1 (6 bases). Germline V lookup: CDR1 SGHTA, CDR2 FQGNSA. V lost 4 bases and J lost 3, with 9 bases in between. The CDR3 runs to 13 residues. CDR3 coding DNA: TGTGCCAGCAGCTCTGGACAGCACACTGAAGCTTTCTTT. Its protein product is CASSSGQHTEAFF.

This sequence joins TRBV20-1 and TRBJ2-5; unclear D gene. V was shortened by 1 base and J by 3 bases, with 9 bases between the two germline ends. Germline CDR1 reads DFQATT; CDR2 reads SNEGSKA (reference sequence). The CDR3 is 13 amino acids. Here the CDR3 DNA reads TGCAGTGCTAGAGGGCAGACCAAAGAGACCCAGTACTTC. This encodes CSARGQTKETQYF.

The sample holds a few counts of this clonotype. The junction departs from the called germline gene at one end, perhaps through a read error. This rearrangement joins TRBV6-2 or TRBV6-3 to TRBJ2-1, with D unresolved. Germline V gives CDR1 MNHEY, CDR2 SVGEGT. CDR3 length: 11 amino acids. The CDR3 protein is CASSYYYEQFF. The CDR3 region has the DNA TGTGCCAGCAGTTACTACTATGAGCAGTTCTTC.